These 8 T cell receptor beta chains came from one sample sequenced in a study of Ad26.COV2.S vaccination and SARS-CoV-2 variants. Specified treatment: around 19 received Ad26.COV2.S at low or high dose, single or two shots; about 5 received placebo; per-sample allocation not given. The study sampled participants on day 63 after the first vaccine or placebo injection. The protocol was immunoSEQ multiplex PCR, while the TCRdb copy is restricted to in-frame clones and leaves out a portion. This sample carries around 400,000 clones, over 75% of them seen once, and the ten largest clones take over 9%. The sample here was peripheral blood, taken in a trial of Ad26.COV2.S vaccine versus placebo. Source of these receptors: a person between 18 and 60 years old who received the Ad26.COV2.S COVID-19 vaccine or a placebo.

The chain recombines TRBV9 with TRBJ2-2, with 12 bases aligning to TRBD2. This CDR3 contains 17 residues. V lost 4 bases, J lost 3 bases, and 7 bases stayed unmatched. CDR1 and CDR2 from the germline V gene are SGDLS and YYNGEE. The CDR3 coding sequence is TGTGCCAGCAGCCCTCGGACTAGCGGGATGCACACCGGGGAGCTGTTTTTT. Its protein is CASSPRTSGMHTGELFF.

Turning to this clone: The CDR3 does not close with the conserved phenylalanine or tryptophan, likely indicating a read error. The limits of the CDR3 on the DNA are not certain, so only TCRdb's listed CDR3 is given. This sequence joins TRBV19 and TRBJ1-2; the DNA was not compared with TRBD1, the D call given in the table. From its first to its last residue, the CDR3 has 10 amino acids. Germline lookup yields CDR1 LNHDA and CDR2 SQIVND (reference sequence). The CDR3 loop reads CASSGNRLLL.

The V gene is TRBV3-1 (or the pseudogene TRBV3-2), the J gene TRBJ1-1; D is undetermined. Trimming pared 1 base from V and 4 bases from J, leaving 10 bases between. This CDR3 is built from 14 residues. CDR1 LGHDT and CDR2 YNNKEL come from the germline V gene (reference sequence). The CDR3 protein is CASSQGRGSTEAFF. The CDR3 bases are TGTGCCAGCAGCCAAGGTCGAGGATCCACTGAAGCTTTCTTT.

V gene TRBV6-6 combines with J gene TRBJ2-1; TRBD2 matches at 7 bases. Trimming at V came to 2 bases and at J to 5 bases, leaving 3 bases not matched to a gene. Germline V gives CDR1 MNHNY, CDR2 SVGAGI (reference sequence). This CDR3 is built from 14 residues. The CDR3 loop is CASSYLGGDNEQFF. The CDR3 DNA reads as TGTGCCAGCAGTTACCTGGGGGGGGACAATGAGCAGTTCTTC.

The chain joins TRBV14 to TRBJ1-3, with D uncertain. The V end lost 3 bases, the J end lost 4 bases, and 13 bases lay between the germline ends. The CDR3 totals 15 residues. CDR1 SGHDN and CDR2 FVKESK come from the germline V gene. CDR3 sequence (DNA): TGTGCCAGCAGCCACCTCGGTAGGAGCGGAAACACCATATATTTT. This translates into CASSHLGRSGNTIYF.

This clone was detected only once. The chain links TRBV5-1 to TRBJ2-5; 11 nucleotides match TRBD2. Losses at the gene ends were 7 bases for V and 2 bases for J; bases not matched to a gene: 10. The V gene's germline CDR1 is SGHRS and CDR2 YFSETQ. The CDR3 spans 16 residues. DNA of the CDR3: TGCGCCAGCGGGCCGGGACTAGCGGCGGGGCAAGAGACCCAGTACTTC. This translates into CASGPGLAAGQETQYF.

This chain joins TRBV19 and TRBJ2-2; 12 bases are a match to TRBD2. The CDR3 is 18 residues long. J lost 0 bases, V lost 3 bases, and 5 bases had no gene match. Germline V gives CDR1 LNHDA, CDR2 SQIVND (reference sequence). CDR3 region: CASSMLAGGPANTGELFF. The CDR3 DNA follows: TGTGCCAGTAGTATGCTAGCGGGAGGGCCCGCGAACACCGGGGAGCTGTTTTTT.

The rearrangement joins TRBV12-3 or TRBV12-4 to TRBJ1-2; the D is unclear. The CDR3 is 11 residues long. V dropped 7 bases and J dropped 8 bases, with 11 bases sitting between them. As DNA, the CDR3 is TGTGCCAGCACCTCCTTCGGGGGCTACACCTTC. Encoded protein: CASTSFGGYTF.